This record looks at one TCR beta chain sequence and its context. Its specificity is unknown. The sample belongs to a study of shared clonotypes between healthy human individuals. Overall study context: Each donor's CD8 memory used one plate, CD8 naive two, each CD4 subset three.

CDR1 LGHNA and CDR2 YSLEER come from the germline V gene. Unmatched junction bases numbered 7, after V lost 0 bases and J lost 4 bases. The CDR3 runs to 16 residues. CD45RO-negative CD8 cells positively selected for CCR7 made up the naive population, which excluded terminally differentiated effector memory CD45RA+ cells. Findings of the study overall: The sharing of about 5% of naive CD4 clonotypes was seen across a handful of donors.

Several immunoSEQ plates received, in even portions, the genomic DNA of each subset. Repertoires were generated with immunoSEQ multiplex PCR, while TCRdb's copy carries only in-frame clones and drops some. The repertoire holds more than 2 million clones, with 85% to 95% as singletons. V gene TRBV4-3 combines with J gene TRBJ2-7, with 9 bases lining up with TRBD2. The origin of this receptor is a man between 18 and 29 years old in good health. Some clones in this sample may be carry-over from other donors' samples. The sample comprised naive CD8+ T cells from PBMCs. The CDR3 bases are TGCGCCAGCAGCCAAGACGCGGTAGCGGGAGAATACGAGCAGTACTTC. Its translation is CASSQDAVAGEYEQYF.